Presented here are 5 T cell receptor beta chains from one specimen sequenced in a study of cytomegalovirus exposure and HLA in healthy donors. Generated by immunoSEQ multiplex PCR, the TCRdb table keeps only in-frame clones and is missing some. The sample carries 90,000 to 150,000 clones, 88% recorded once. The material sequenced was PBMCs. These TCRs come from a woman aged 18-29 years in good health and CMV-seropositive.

CDR3 coding DNA: TGTGCCAGCAGTTACTCGGGGCTGGCCCTCCACTTT. Translated: CASSYSGLALHF. The rearrangement uses TRBV6-5 and TRBJ1-6; D may be TRBD1 (5 bases). Trimming took 0 bases from V and 14 from J, leaving 8 bases between them. Germline V gene data show CDR1 as MNHEY and CDR2 as SVGAGI. CDR3 length: 12 residues.

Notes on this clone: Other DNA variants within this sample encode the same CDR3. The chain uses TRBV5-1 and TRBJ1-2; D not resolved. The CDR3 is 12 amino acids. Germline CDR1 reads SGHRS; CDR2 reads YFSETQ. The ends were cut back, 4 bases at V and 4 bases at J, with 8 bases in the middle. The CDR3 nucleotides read TGCGCCAGCAGCCGCGGAGGCTATGGCTACACCTTC. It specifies CASSRGGYGYTF.

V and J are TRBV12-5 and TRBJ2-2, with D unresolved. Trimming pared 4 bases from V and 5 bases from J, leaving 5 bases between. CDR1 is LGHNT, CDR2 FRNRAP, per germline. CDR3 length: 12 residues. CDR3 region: CASGSTTGELFF. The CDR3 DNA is TGTGCTAGTGGTTCTACTACCGGGGAGCTGTTTTTT.

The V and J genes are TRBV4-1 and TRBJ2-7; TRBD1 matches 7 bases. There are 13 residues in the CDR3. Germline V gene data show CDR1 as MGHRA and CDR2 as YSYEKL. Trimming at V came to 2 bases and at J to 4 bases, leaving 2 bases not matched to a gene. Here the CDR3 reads CASSQNRGYEQYF. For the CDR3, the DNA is TGCGCCAGCAGCCAAAACAGGGGATACGAGCAGTACTTC.

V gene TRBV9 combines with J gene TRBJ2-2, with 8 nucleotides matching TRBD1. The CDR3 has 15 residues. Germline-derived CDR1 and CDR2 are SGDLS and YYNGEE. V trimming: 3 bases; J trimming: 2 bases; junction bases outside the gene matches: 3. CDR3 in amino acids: CASSDRGDNTGELFF. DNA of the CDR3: TGTGCCAGCAGCGACAGGGGGGATAACACCGGGGAGCTGTTTTTT.